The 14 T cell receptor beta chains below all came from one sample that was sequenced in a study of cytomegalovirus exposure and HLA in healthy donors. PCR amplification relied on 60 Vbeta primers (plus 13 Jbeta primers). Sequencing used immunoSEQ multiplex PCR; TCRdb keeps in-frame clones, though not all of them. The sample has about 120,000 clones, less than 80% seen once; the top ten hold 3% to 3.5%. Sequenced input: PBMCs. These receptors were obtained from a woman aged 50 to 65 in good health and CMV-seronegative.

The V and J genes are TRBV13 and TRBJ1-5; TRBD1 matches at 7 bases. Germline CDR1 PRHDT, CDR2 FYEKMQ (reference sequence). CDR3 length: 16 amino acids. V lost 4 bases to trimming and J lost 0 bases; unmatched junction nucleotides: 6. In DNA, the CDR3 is TGTGCCAGCAGCTCGGGACAGAGTTATAGCAATCAGCCCCAGCATTTT. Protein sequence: CASSSGQSYSNQPQHF.

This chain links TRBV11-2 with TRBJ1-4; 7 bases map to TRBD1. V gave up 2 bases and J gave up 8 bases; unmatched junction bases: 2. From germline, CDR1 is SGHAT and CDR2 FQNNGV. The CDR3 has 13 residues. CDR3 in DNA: TGTGCCAGCAGCTTATGGGACAGAGAAAAACTGTTTTTT. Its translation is CASSLWDREKLFF.

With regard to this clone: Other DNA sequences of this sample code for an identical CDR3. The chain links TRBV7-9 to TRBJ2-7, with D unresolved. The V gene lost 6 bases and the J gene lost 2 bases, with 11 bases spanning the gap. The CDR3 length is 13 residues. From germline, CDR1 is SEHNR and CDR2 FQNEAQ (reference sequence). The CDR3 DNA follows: TGTGCCAGCAGAAGTGGGCAAGCCTACGAGCAGTACTTC. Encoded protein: CASRSGQAYEQYF. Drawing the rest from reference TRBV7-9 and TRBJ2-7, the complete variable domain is DTGVSQNPRHKITKRGQNVTFRCDPISEHNRLYWYRQTLGQGPEFLTYFQNEAQLEKSRLLSDRFSAERPKGSFSTLEIQRTEQGDSAMYLCASRSGQAYEQYFGPGTRLTVT.

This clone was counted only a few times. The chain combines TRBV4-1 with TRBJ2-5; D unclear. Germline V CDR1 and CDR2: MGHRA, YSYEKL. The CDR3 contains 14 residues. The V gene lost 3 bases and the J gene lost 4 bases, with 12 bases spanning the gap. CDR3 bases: TGCGCCAGCAGCCAGCAAGAGGCCGGAGAGACCCAGTACTTC. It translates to CASSQQEAGETQYF.

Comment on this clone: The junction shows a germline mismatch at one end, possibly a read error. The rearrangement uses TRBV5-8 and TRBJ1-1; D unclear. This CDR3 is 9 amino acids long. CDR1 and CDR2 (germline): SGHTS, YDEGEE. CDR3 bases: TGTGCCAGCAGCTTGACACAGCACTTT. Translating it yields CASSLTQHF.

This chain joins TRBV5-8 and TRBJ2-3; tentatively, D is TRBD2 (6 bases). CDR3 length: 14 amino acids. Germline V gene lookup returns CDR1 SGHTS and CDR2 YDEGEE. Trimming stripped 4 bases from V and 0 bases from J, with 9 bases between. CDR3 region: CASSGGDSTDTQYF. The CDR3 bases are TGTGCCAGCAGCGGCGGGGATAGCACAGATACGCAGTATTTT.

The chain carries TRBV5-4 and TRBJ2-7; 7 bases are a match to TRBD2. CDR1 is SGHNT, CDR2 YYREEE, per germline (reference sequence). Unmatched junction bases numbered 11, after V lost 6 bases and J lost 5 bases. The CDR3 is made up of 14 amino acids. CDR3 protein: CASNLLANPNEQYF. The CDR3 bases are TGTGCCAGCAACCTACTAGCGAACCCCAACGAGCAGTACTTC.

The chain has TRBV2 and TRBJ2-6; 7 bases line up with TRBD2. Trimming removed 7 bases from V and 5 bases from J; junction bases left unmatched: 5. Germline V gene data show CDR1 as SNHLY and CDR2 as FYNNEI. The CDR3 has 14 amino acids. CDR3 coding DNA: TGTGCCAGCAACCTCGGGGGGTGGGCCAACGTCCTGACTTTC. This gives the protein CASNLGGWANVLTF.

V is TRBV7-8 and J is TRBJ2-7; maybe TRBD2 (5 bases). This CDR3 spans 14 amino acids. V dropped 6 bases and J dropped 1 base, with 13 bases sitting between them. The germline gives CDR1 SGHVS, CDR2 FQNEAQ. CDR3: CASSRGSWSYEQYF. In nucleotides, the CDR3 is TGTGCCAGCAGTCGGGGTAGCTGGTCCTACGAGCAGTACTTC.

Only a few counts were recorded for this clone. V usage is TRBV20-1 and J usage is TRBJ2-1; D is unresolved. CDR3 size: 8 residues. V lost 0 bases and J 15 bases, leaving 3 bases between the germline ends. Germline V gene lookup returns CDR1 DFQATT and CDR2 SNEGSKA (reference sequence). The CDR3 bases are TGCAGTGCTAGAGACCTGTTCTTC. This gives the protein CSARDLFF.

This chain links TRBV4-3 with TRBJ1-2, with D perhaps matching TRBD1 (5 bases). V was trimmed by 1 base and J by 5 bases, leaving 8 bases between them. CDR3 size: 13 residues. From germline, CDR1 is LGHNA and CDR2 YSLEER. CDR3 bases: TGCGCCAGCAGCCAAGTAGGGGTTTATGGCTACACCTTC. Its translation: CASSQVGVYGYTF.

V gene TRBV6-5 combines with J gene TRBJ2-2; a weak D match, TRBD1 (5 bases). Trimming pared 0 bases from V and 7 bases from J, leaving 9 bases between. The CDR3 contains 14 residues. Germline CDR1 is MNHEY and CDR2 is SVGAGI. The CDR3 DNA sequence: TGTGCCAGCAGTTACTCTCAGGGTGTCGGGGAGCTGTTTTTT. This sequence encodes CASSYSQGVGELFF.

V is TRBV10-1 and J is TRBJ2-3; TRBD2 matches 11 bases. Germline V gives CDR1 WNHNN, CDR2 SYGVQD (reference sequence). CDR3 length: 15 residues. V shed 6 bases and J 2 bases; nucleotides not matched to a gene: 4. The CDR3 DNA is TGCGCCAGCAGGGGGACTAGCGGACACACAGATACGCAGTATTTT. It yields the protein CASRGTSGHTDTQYF.

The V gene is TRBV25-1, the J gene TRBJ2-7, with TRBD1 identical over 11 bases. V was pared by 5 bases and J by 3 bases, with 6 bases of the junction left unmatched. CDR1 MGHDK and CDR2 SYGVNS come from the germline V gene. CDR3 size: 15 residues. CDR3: CASSKTGTGGYEQYF. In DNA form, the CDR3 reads TGTGCCAGCAGTAAAACCGGGACAGGGGGCTACGAGCAGTACTTC.